This TCR beta chain was recorded in a study of OX40 agonist ivuxolimab in advanced cancers. Study conclusions and caveats: CD4+ and CD8+ blood T cells expanded clonally by week 6 at 0.1 to 3.0 mg/kg. Some of the lowest clonal expansion was seen in partial responders at 0.1-3.0 mg/kg.

Generated by immunoSEQ multiplex PCR, the TCRdb table keeps only in-frame clones and is missing some. The profile shows 45,000 or so clones, roughly 84% of them singletons. Trimming cost V 6 bases and J 2 bases, with 11 bases left between them. From germline, CDR1 is SQVTM and CDR2 ANQGSEA. The CDR3 runs to 13 residues. Comments on this clone: The antigen remains unidentified.

The chain recombines TRBV29-1 with TRBJ1-5; D ambiguous. The specimen was CD4+ or CD8+ T cells sorted from blood, collected in a trial of the OX40 agonist ivuxolimab. This sequence originates from an adult with an advanced solid tumor such as melanoma, head and neck, liver or kidney cancer. In DNA, the CDR3 is TGCAGCGTGGGTCGGAAGCGCAATCAGCCCCAGCATTTT. Translated: CSVGRKRNQPQHF.